The rows below give T cell receptor beta chains drawn from one sample of a study of response to subunit inactivated influenza vaccine. One entry per CDR3 protein results from TCRdb running MiXCR on the RT-PCR reads. This sample has about 700,000 distinct CDR3 sequences, with roughly 13% found just once. This specimen consisted of PBMCs from blood, obtained less than 15 days before vaccination. The receptor set was obtained from a man in his fifties who received an inactivated influenza vaccine. The CDR3 runs from the conserved cysteine through the conserved F or W. A D gene is named only where the DNA matches it firmly. Size is omitted from some rows. Given values are once, few, many or a class for expanded clones.

TRBV12-3/TRBV12-4,TRBJ2-6,NA,few,TGTGCCAGCAGAAATAACGGGGCCAACGTCCTGACTTTC,CASRNNGANVLTF
TRBV10-3,TRBJ2-3,NA,few,TGTGCCATCAGTGAGGGCCCTCAAACAGGGTCAGATACGCAGTATTTT,CAISEGPQTGSDTQYF
TRBV20-1,TRBJ2-7,TRBD2,few,TGCAGTGCTAGCGCCCAACAATTCCGGACTAGCCGGATTATCTACGAGCAGTACTTC,CSASAQQFRTSRIIYEQYF
TRBV5-1,TRBJ2-5,TRBD1,NA,TGCGCCAGCAGGACACAGGGGCAAGAGACCCAGTACTTC,CASRTQGQETQYF
TRBV30,TRBJ2-3,TRBD1,NA,TGTGCCTGGAGTGACTCGGGACAGGGATTAGATACGCAGTATTTT,CAWSDSGQGLDTQYF
TRBV6-1,TRBJ2-2,NA,many,TGTGCCAGCAGCGAGGATGTGAGGAACACCGGGGAGCTGTTTTTT,CASSEDVRNTGELFF
TRBV20-1,TRBJ2-7,TRBD1,many,TGCAGTGTCCCCGGGACAGTCTCCTACGAGCAGTACTTC,CSVPGTVSYEQYF
TRBV7-9,TRBJ1-3,NA,NA,TGTGCCAGCATTCGAGTGGGGGCTGGAAACACCATATATTTT,CASIRVGAGNTIYF
TRBV30,TRBJ1-4,TRBD1,NA,TGTGCCTGGAGTGCGGGGACAGGGAATGAAAAACTGTTTTTT,CAWSAGTGNEKLFF
TRBV7-9,TRBJ2-5,NA,many,TGTGCCAGCAGCCGAAGAGGTGGAGAGACCCAGTACTTC,CASSRRGGETQYF
TRBV12-3/TRBV12-4,TRBJ1-6,NA,many,TGTGCCAGCAGCTCCCAACTACAGATGTCTACACCCCTCCACTTT,CASSSQLQMSTPLHF
TRBV10-1,TRBJ2-5,TRBD1,few,TGCGCCAGCAGTGAGATGGGGACAGGCTACCAAGAGACCCAGTACTTC,CASSEMGTGYQETQYF
TRBV5-6,TRBJ2-1,NA,NA,TGTGCCAGCAGCGACCGGAGGGCCACTTACAATGAGCAGTTCTTC,CASSDRRATYNEQFF
TRBV14,TRBJ2-1,NA,NA,TGTGCCAGCAGCCAGCAAATATCGAATGAGCAGTTCTTC,CASSQQISNEQFF
TRBV4-3,TRBJ2-4,NA,NA,TGCGCCAGCAGCCAAGACGGCCGAACGGTTCAGTACTTC,CASSQDGRTVQYF
TRBV20-1,TRBJ2-3,NA,few,TGCAGTGCTAATCTGCAGGGGTTCGGTGTCACAGATACGCAGTATTTT,CSANLQGFGVTDTQYF
TRBV19,TRBJ2-5,TRBD2,NA,TGTGCCAGTAGTTCTAGCGGCAGAGAGACCCAGTACTTC,CASSSSGRETQYF
TRBV20-1,TRBJ2-3,NA,NA,TGCAGTGCTTACCCCCCCAGCGCAGGGACAGATACGCAGTATTTT,CSAYPPSAGTDTQYF
TRBV6-5,TRBJ1-5,NA,NA,TGTGCCAGCAGTTACTCAGCACAGTATAGCAATCAGCCCCAGCATTTT,CASSYSAQYSNQPQHF
TRBV19,TRBJ2-2,NA,few,TGTGCCAGTAGTATAGGTAGCACCGGGGAGCTGTTTTTT,CASSIGSTGELFF
TRBV7-9,TRBJ1-5,NA,many,TGTGCCAGCAGCTTAGTTTCGGGGGGGAACAATCAGCCCCAGCATTTT,CASSLVSGGNNQPQHF
TRBV20-1,TRBJ2-7,NA,few,TGCAGTGCTAGAGATGAACGACGCTACGAGCAGTACTTC,CSARDERRYEQYF
TRBV20-1,TRBJ2-7,NA,NA,TGCAGTGCTAGGGGGGATCGGCACGGAAACTACGAGCAGTACTTC,CSARGDRHGNYEQYF
TRBV20-1,TRBJ1-5,NA,NA,TGCAGTGCTTACGCGGGGAGGTATAGCAATCAGCCCCAGCATTTT,CSAYAGRYSNQPQHF
TRBV5-1,TRBJ1-6,NA,few,TGCGCCAGCAGCTCTGGAGTGTCGGACCCCGCCTTTTCACCCCTCCACTTT,CASSSGVSDPAFSPLHF
TRBV14,TRBJ2-7,TRBD1,few,TGTGCCAGCAGCCGCCCCGGGACAGGGGGCTACGAGCAGTACTTC,CASSRPGTGGYEQYF
TRBV20-1,TRBJ1-4,NA,once,TGCAGTGCTCAGAGTGGAGGGGGTTTCGAAAAACTGTTTTTT,CSAQSGGGFEKLFF
TRBV12-3/TRBV12-4,TRBJ2-5,NA,many,TGTGCCAGCAGCTTAGGCGGGACCCAGTACTTC,CASSLGGTQYF
TRBV6-2/TRBV6-3,TRBJ2-1,TRBD1,few,TGTGCCAGCAGTACAGGACAGGGGCTGGGGCATGAGCAGTTCTTC,CASSTGQGLGHEQFF
TRBV6-1,TRBJ1-2,NA,NA,TGTGCCAGCAGGGGAGGGGGGCTTGGCTATGGCTACACCTTC,CASRGGGLGYGYTF
TRBV7-8,TRBJ2-3,NA,many,TGTGCCAGCAGCTTAGTAAGGGCGGGTCGAGATACGCAGTATTTT,CASSLVRAGRDTQYF
TRBV29-1,TRBJ2-3,TRBD2,many,TGCAGCTTATTTCTAGCGGGAGTCGGAGATACGCAGTATTTT,CSLFLAGVGDTQYF
TRBV7-9,TRBJ2-1,NA,few,TGTGCCAGCAGCTCGGGGGAGCTCTACAATGAGCAGTTCTTC,CASSSGELYNEQFF
TRBV15,TRBJ2-2,NA,NA,TGTGCCACCAGCAGCAAGACCGCCGCTCTTAACACCGGGGAGCTGTTTTTT,CATSSKTAALNTGELFF
TRBV20-1,TRBJ1-1,TRBD1,few,TGCAGTGCTAGGGAACCAGGGGGAAGGGGAACTGAAGCTTTCTTT,CSAREPGGRGTEAFF
TRBV27,TRBJ2-7,NA,few,TGTGCCAGCAGTCGGCAGAGCCCTGAGGTGGGATACGAGCAGTACTTC,CASSRQSPEVGYEQYF
TRBV10-3,TRBJ2-3,NA,NA,TGTGCCATCAGTGCTCTCGAACTAGGTGGAACAGATACGCAGTATTTT,CAISALELGGTDTQYF